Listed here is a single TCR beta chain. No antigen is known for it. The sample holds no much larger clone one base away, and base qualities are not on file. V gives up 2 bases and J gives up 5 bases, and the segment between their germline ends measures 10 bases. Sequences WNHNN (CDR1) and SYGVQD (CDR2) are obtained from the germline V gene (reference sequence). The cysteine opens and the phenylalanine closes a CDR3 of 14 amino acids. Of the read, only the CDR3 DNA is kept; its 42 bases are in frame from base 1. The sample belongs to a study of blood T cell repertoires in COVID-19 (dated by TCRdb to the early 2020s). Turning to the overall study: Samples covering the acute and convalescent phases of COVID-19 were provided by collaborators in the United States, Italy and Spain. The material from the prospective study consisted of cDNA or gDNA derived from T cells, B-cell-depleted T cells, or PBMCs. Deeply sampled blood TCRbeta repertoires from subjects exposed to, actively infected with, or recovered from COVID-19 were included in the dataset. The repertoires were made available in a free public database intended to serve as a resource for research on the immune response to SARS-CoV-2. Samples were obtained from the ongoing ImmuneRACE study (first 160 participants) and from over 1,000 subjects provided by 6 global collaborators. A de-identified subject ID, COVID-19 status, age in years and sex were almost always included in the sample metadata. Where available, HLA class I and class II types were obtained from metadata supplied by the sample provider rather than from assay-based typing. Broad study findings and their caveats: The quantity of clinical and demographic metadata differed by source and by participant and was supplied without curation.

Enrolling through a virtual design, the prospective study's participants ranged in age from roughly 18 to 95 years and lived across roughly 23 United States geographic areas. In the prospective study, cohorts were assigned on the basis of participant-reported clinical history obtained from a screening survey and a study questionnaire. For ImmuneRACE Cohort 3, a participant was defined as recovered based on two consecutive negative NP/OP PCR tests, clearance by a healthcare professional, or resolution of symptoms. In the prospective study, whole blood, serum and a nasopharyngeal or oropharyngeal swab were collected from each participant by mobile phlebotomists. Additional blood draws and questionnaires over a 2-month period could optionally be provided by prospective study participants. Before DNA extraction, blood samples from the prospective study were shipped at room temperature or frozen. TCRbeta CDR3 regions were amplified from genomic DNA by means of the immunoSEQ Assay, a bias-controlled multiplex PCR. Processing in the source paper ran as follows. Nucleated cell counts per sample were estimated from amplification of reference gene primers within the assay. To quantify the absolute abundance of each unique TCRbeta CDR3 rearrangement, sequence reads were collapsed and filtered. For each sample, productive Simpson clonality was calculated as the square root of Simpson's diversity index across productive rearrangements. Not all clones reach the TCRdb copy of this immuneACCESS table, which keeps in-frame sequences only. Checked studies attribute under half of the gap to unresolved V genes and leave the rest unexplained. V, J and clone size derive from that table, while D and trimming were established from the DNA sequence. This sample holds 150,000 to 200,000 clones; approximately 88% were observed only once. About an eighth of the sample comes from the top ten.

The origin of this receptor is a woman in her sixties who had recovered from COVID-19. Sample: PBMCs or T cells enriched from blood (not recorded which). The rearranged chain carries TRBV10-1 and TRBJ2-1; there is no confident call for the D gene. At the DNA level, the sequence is TGCGCCAGCAGTGAGAGGCGCGGAAACAATGAGCAGTTCTTC. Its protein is CASSERRGNNEQFF.